This T cell receptor (beta chain) was observed in a study of T cell clonotyping in hematopoietic cell transplantation. About the study: Pretransplant recipient samples were taken after cytoreduction. Study outcomes and limitations: Broader posttransplant TCR repertoire diversity was predicted by graft donor and pretransplant recipient Inverse Simpson Index values. Without cell sorting, CD4 versus CD8 contributions remain unresolved. Recipient TCR diversity dropped after transplant; expanded clonotypes rose from day 30 to 180.

There are 15 residues in the CDR3. Looked up from germline, CDR1 is PRHDT and CDR2 is FYEKMQ (reference sequence). Trimming pared 3 bases from V and 3 bases from J, leaving 15 bases between. Sequenced by immunoSEQ multiplex PCR; TCRdb stores in-frame clones only, minus some. This sample has about 5,400 clones, with approximately 81% found just once. Regarding time point: recipient sample about 28 days before transplant, after cytoreduction. In the case of this clone: Antigen unknown.

The receptor was derived from a man in his sixties with acute myeloid leukemia. Some clones in this sample may be carry-over from other donors' samples. Sequencing was performed on peripheral blood mononuclear cells, taken before stem cell transplant. The chain carries TRBV13 and TRBJ2-7; D may be TRBD1 (7 bases). The CDR3 nucleotides are TGTGCCAGCAGCTTTAGACAGGGAGGAGACTACGAGCAGTACTTC. Its protein is CASSFRQGGDYEQYF.